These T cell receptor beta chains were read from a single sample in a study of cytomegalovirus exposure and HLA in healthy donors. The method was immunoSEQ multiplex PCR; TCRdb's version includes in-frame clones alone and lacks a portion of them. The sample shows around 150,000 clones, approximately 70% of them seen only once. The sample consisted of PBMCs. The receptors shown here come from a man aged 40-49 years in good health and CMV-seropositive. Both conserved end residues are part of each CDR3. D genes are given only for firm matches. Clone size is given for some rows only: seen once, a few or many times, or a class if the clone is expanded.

CDR3: CAISPTGEVQPQHF; DNA: TGTGCCATCAGTCCGACAGGGGAAGTTCAGCCCCAGCATTTT; D: TRBD1; J: TRBJ1-5; V: TRBV10-3; size: once
CDR3: CASNPTGQIQETQYF; DNA: TGTGCCAGCAATCCTACGGGACAGATCCAAGAGACCCAGTACTTC; D: TRBD1; J: TRBJ2-5; V: TRBV27; size: -
CDR3: CASSPLGQANYGYTF; DNA: TGTGCCAGCTCACCCCTGGGACAGGCAAACTATGGCTACACCTTC; D: TRBD1; J: TRBJ1-2; V: TRBV18; size: few
CDR3: CASSAMTVSYEQYF; DNA: TGTGCCAGCAGCGCGATGACAGTCTCCTACGAGCAGTACTTC; D: -; J: TRBJ2-7; V: TRBV5-8; size: few
CDR3: CASFSLRSGNTIYF; DNA: TGTGCCAGCTTTTCCCTCCGCTCTGGAAACACCATATATTTT; D: -; J: TRBJ1-3; V: TRBV5-4; size: once
CDR3: CASSLGVSTDTQYF; DNA: TGTGCCAGCAGCCTGGGAGTAAGCACAGATACGCAGTATTTT; D: -; J: TRBJ2-3; V: TRBV11-2; size: few
CDR3: CASSQTGTGVLVGRPLHF; DNA: TGCGCCAGCAGCCAAACCGGGACAGGGGTGTTGGTAGGAAGGCCCCTCCACTTT; D: TRBD1; J: TRBJ1-6; V: TRBV4-1; size: -
CDR3: CASSLRGQGGNGYTF; DNA: TGTGCCAGCAGCTTAAGGGGACAGGGAGGGAACGGCTACACCTTC; D: TRBD1; J: TRBJ1-2; V: TRBV7-3; size: -
CDR3: CASSPGQMNTEAFF; DNA: TGTGCCAGCAGCCCGGGACAAATGAACACTGAAGCTTTCTTT; D: -; J: TRBJ1-1; V: TRBV5-6; size: once
CDR3: CAISGTSGRNQETQYF; DNA: TGTGCCATCAGTGGTACTAGCGGGCGGAACCAAGAGACCCAGTACTTC; D: TRBD2; J: TRBJ2-5; V: TRBV10-3; size: -
CDR3: CASSQSGLAGTYNEQFF; DNA: TGCGCCAGCAGCCAATCCGGACTAGCGGGGACCTACAATGAGCAGTTCTTC; D: TRBD2; J: TRBJ2-1; V: TRBV4-1; size: -
CDR3: CASSDGANTEAFF; DNA: TGTGCCAGCAGTGACGGGGCGAACACTGAAGCTTTCTTT; D: -; J: TRBJ1-1; V: TRBV6-4; size: -
CDR3: CASSLRGLGNEKLFF; DNA: TGTGCCAGCAGCTTAAGGGGGCTGGGTAATGAAAAACTGTTTTTT; D: -; J: TRBJ1-4; V: TRBV7-3; size: -
CDR3: CASSSGPEGYGYTF; DNA: TGCGCCAGCAGCTCCGGGCCGGAGGGCTATGGCTACACCTTC; D: -; J: TRBJ1-2; V: TRBV5-1; size: few
CDR3: CASTTPGVNYGYTF; DNA: TGTGCCAGTACCACCCCAGGGGTCAACTATGGCTACACCTTC; D: -; J: TRBJ1-2; V: TRBV19; size: -
CDR3: CASSKSRGAYEQYF; DNA: TGTGCCAGCAGCAAATCCAGGGGGGCCTACGAGCAGTACTTC; D: -; J: TRBJ2-7; V: TRBV21-1; size: few
CDR3: CASLDRVNIQYF; DNA: TGTGCCAGTCTGGACAGGGTAAACATTCAGTACTTC; D: TRBD1; J: TRBJ2-4; V: TRBV27; size: once
CDR3: CASSFQAGPYEQYF; DNA: TGTGCCAGCAGCTTTCAAGCGGGGCCCTACGAGCAGTACTTC; D: TRBD2; J: TRBJ2-7; V: TRBV5-4; size: -